This T cell receptor (beta chain) was profiled in a study of blood T cell repertoires in COVID-19. Turning to the study itself: Sites in the United States, Italy and Spain provided acute and convalescent COVID-19 samples. PBMCs, B-cell-depleted T cells, or T cells provided the cDNA or gDNA that made up the material.

J was trimmed by 8 bases and V by 3 bases; bases with no gene match: 8. Germline V CDR1 and CDR2: MNHEY, SVGAGI. The CDR3 is 14 amino acids. Authors' analysis steps: For nucleated cells, counts were estimated from reference gene primer amplification. The repertoire was sequenced with immunoSEQ multiplex PCR; TCRdb's copy has only in-frame clones and lacks some. The D gene and trimming were derived from the DNA, and the V and J assignments and clone size from that table. Among around 200,000 clones listed, around 85% were seen once. This sequence originates from an elderly woman with acute or convalescent COVID-19. Sequencing was performed on peripheral blood. The rearrangement links TRBV6-5 to TRBJ1-2; 8 bases are shared with TRBD1. Here the CDR3 reads CASSYGTGRAGYTF. As DNA, the CDR3 is TGTGCCAGCAGTTATGGGACAGGCCGGGCCGGCTACACCTTC.